A single T cell receptor (beta chain) is shown here with its context. Its antigen is undetermined. This sample stems from a study of identifying expanded T cells in peripheral blood. Study-level points and caveats: Variance in clone template counts between two-week samples significantly increased with total template count across all healthy donors.

No infections or other immune events were documented during collection. V trimming: 4 bases; J trimming: 3 bases; junction bases outside the gene matches: 7. CDR1 and CDR2 from the germline V gene are SGDLS and YYNGEE. This CDR3 has 14 residues. Sequencing used immunoSEQ multiplex PCR; TCRdb keeps in-frame clones, though not all of them. Among about 91,000 clones, 88% were seen once, and the ten largest hold about 4%. This TCR was recovered from a person aged 18 to 69 in good health. This chain connects TRBV9 to TRBJ2-7, with 7 positions matching TRBD1. The sequenced sample consisted of blood. The CDR3 protein is CASSPGDRLYEQYF. The CDR3, as DNA: TGTGCCAGCAGCCCCGGGGACAGACTCTACGAGCAGTACTTC.